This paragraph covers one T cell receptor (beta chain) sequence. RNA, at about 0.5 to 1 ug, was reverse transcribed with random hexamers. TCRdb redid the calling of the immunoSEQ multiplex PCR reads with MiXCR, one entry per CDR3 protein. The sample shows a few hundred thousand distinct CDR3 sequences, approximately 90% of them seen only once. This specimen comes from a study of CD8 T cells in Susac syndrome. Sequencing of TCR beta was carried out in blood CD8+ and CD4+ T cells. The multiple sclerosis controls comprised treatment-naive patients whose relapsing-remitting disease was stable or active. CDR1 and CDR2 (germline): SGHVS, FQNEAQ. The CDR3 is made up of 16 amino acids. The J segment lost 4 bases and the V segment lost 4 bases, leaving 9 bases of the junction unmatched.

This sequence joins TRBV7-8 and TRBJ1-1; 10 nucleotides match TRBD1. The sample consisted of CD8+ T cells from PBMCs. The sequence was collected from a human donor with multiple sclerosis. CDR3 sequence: CASSSGTGVGSTEAFF. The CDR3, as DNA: TGTGCCAGCAGCTCCGGGACAGGGGTGGGTAGCACTGAAGCTTTCTTT. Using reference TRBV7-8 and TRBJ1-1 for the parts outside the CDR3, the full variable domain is GAGVSQSPRYKVAKRGQDVALRCDPISGHVSLFWYQQALGQGPEFLTYFQNEAQLDKSGLPSDRFFAERPEGSVSTLKIQRTQQEDSAVYLCASSSGTGVGSTEAFFGQGTRLTVV.